The rows below give T cell receptor beta chains drawn from one sample of a study of shared clonotypes between healthy human individuals. Clones were sequenced by immunoSEQ multiplex PCR, and TCRdb holds only the in-frame ones, with some missing. The sample includes over 1.4 million clones, 95% to 97% of them seen just once. Sequenced material: naive CD4+ T cells sorted from blood. The receptors stem from a man younger than 45 in good health. Both conserved end residues are trimmed from each CDR3. Clone size is stated in some rows and not others, as once, few, many or a class when expanded.

cdr3_aa: ASSFRGLAGGYNEQF
v_call: TRBV27
clone_size: -

cdr3_aa: AIQKGGDGDTQY
v_call: TRBV10-3
clone_size: once

cdr3_aa: ASSGMGGPDTQY
v_call: TRBV27
clone_size: -

cdr3_aa: ASSLDLHTEAF
v_call: TRBV5-4
clone_size: -

cdr3_aa: ASSPRTAIYYEQY
v_call: TRBV18
clone_size: -

cdr3_aa: ASSQRTRDRVSRAEAF
v_call: TRBV4-1
clone_size: few

cdr3_aa: ASTTSRKNEQF
v_call: TRBV5-5
clone_size: -

cdr3_aa: ASSQESSGGADTQY
v_call: TRBV4-3
clone_size: -

cdr3_aa: ASSEGFVGTGSGKLF
v_call: TRBV6-1
clone_size: -

cdr3_aa: ASSPDSPDTQY
v_call: TRBV18
clone_size: -

cdr3_aa: ASSPRGQGSYNEQF
v_call: TRBV9
clone_size: -

cdr3_aa: ASSSGTGPTYNEQF
v_call: TRBV5-4
clone_size: -

cdr3_aa: ASSLASRNEQF
v_call: TRBV5-1
clone_size: -

cdr3_aa: ASRGIYEQY
v_call: TRBV27
clone_size: -

cdr3_aa: ASSPGLLYEQY
v_call: TRBV28
clone_size: -

cdr3_aa: ASSLGTLSTASYNEQF
v_call: TRBV4-3
clone_size: -

cdr3_aa: ASSRGNTGELF
v_call: TRBV10-1
clone_size: -

cdr3_aa: ASSYARFTDTQY
v_call: TRBV6-6
clone_size: -

cdr3_aa: ASRLTGAVSEAF
v_call: TRBV2
clone_size: -

cdr3_aa: ASSIMTSGRGEQF
v_call: TRBV19
clone_size: -

cdr3_aa: ASSPHVQAGGKETQY
v_call: TRBV9
clone_size: -

cdr3_aa: ASSLLGLAADTQY
v_call: TRBV4-1
clone_size: -